Following are 9 T cell receptor beta chains from one sample sequenced in a study of cytotoxic CD8 clonotypes in ibrutinib-treated CLL. Method: immunoSEQ multiplex PCR; TCRdb's copy keeps in-frame clones and lacks some. The repertoire consists of roughly 150,000 clones, with nearly 90% occurring once and the leading ten covering over 2.5%. The sample here was PBMCs, taken at disease progression, from a patient treated with ibrutinib. Receptors were obtained from a human donor with chronic lymphocytic leukemia.

The V gene is TRBV7-2, the J gene TRBJ2-6; either TRBD1 or TRBD2 may fit D (5 bases each). The CDR3 spans 18 residues. The V gene lost 1 base and the J gene lost 2 bases, with 15 bases spanning the gap. In germline, CDR1 is SGHTA, CDR2 FQGNSA. CDR3: CASSLGGARNTGANVLTF. CDR3 nucleotide sequence: TGTGCCAGCAGCTTAGGAGGGGCCCGAAATACTGGGGCCAACGTCCTGACTTTC.

The rearrangement joins TRBV29-1 to TRBJ2-1; 16 nucleotides agree with TRBD2. Germline loops: CDR1 SQVTM, CDR2 ANQGSEA. Trimming took 4 bases from V and 8 from J; bases not matched to a gene: 11. This CDR3 spans 17 amino acids. CDR3 bases: TGCAGCGTTGGCCGGCTGGGGACTAGCGGGAGGGGGGATGAGCAGTTCTTC. Amino acids: CSVGRLGTSGRGDEQFF.

This sequence joins TRBV7-9 and TRBJ1-1; 7 bases line up with TRBD1. The V segment lost 5 bases and the J segment 10 bases; nucleotides outside the gene matches: 13. CDR3 size: 14 residues. From germline, CDR1 is SEHNR and CDR2 FQNEAQ (reference sequence). CDR3 sequence: CASSHNRGGVSAFF. The DNA for the CDR3 is TGTGCCAGCAGCCACAACAGGGGTGGCGTATCAGCTTTCTTT.

The V and J genes are TRBV11-3 and TRBJ2-7, with D possibly matching TRBD1 (6 bases). This CDR3 has 14 residues. CDR1 and CDR2 (germline): SGHNT, YENEEA. The V end lost 5 bases, the J end lost 5 bases, and 16 bases lay between the germline ends. The CDR3 sequence is CASSPGTSRHEQYF. The CDR3 DNA is TGTGCCAGCAGCCCGGGGACAAGCCGCCACGAGCAGTACTTC.

V usage is TRBV12-5 and J usage is TRBJ2-1; 9 positions agree with TRBD1. V shed 5 bases, J shed 3 bases, and the junction held 5 bases outside the gene matches. Germline CDR1 LGHNT, CDR2 FRNRAP. The CDR3 is 15 residues long. CDR3 residues: CASGPDRGYYNEQFF. Written as DNA, the CDR3 is TGTGCTAGTGGTCCGGACAGGGGCTACTACAATGAGCAGTTCTTC.

The CDR3 region is CASSPSSGVRETQYF. CDR3 nucleotide sequence: TGTGCCAGCAGCCCCTCATCAGGGGTAAGAGAGACCCAGTACTTC. The chain links TRBV9 to TRBJ2-5, with D possibly being TRBD1 (6 bases). Trimming cost V 4 bases and J 4 bases, with 17 bases left between them. Germline V gene data show CDR1 as SGDLS and CDR2 as YYNGEE. The CDR3 runs 15 residues.

Points on this clone: The junction departs from the called germline gene at one end, perhaps through a read error. The V gene is TRBV7-7, the J gene TRBJ2-3; TRBD1 might be the D (5 bases). The CDR3 is 14 amino acids. The V gene's germline CDR1 is SSHAT and CDR2 FNYEAQ (reference sequence). DNA of the CDR3: TGTGCTAGCAGCTTTCGATCAGGGATAGATACGCAGTATTTT. Protein product: CASSFRSGIDTQYF.

V and J are TRBV19 and TRBJ2-7; 8 bases line up with TRBD1. CDR3 length: 14 amino acids. Trimming removed 5 bases from V and 6 bases from J; junction bases left unmatched: 9. The germline CDR1 and CDR2 sequences are LNHDA and SQIVND (reference sequence). The CDR3 protein is CASSQETGVGEQYF. In nucleotides, the CDR3 is TGTGCCAGTAGTCAAGAGACAGGGGTGGGCGAGCAGTACTTC. The complete variable domain, with remaining parts taken from reference TRBV19 and TRBJ2-7, reads DGGITQSPKYLFRKEGQNVTLSCEQNLNHDAMYWYRQDPGQGLRLIYYSQIVNDFQKGDIAEGYSVSREKKESFPLTVTSAQKNPTAFYLCASSQETGVGEQYFGPGTRLTVT.

This chain joins TRBV19 and TRBJ2-7; possibly TRBD1 for D (5 bases). The germline V gene has CDR1 LNHDA and CDR2 SQIVND (reference sequence). V lost 0 bases to trimming and J lost 5 bases, with 17 bases between them. The CDR3 consists of 16 residues. This chain's CDR3 is CASSIDLWGYSNEQYF. CDR3 nucleotide sequence: TGTGCCAGTAGTATAGATCTGTGGGGCTATTCGAACGAGCAGTACTTC.